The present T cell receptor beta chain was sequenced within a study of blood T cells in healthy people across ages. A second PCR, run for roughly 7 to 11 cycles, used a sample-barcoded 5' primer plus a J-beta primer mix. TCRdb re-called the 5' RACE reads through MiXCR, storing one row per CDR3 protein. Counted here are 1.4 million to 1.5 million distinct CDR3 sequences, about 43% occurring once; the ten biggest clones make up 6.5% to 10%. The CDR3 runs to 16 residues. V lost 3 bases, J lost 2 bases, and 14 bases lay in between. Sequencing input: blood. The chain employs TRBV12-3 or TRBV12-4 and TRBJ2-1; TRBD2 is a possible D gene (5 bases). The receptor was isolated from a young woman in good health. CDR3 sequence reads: CASSFGVRGAYNEQFF. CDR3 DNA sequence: TGTGCCAGCAGTTTCGGGGTACGAGGAGCCTACAATGAGCAGTTCTTC.